Each of the 25 T cell receptor beta chains below was sequenced from the same sample in a study of technical replicates of blood from a few donors. Generated by immunoSEQ multiplex PCR, the TCRdb table keeps only in-frame clones and is missing some. The sample consists of fewer than 15,000 clones, 85% to 95% of them appearing once. The source material was PBMCs. The receptors come from a human donor in good health.

The V and J genes are TRBV19 and TRBJ2-7; D is uncertain. V gave up 0 bases and J gave up 3 bases, with 3 bases separating them. The CDR3 spans 12 residues. Germline CDR1 LNHDA, CDR2 SQIVND (reference sequence). The CDR3 nucleotides are TGTGCCAGTAGTATAGACGGCTACGAGCAGTACTTC. It translates to CASSIDGYEQYF.

The chain links TRBV7-9 to TRBJ1-4; 9 positions match TRBD1. The germline gives CDR1 SEHNR, CDR2 FQNEAQ (reference sequence). The CDR3 is 15 residues long. J lost 11 bases, V lost 4 bases, and 11 bases had no gene match. The CDR3 DNA reads as TGTGCCAGCAGCTCCTCCGGGACAGGGTCTGGGAAACTGTTTTTT. This sequence encodes CASSSSGTGSGKLFF. Looking up the rest from reference TRBV7-9 and TRBJ1-4 gives the full variable domain: DTGVSQNPRHKITKRGQNVTFRCDPISEHNRLYWYRQTLGQGPEFLTYFQNEAQLEKSRLLSDRFSAERPKGSFSTLEIQRTEQGDSAMYLCASSSSGTGSGKLFFGSGTQLSVL.

This clone has just one count. This chain uses TRBV7-2 with TRBJ2-7; TRBD2 matches at 11 bases. CDR1 is SGHTA, CDR2 FQGNSA, per germline. CDR3 size: 15 residues. The V segment lost 6 bases and the J segment 3 bases; nucleotides outside the gene matches: 7. This CDR3 reads CASRLGLAENYEQYF. In nucleotides, the CDR3 is TGTGCCAGCAGATTGGGACTAGCGGAGAACTACGAGCAGTACTTC.

In its sample, this clone was seen once. The CDR3 DNA is TGTGCCACCAGCAGAGTCCTCGGAAGGGACAGAATAATTGCTTGGTACGCCGAGCAGTACTTC. It codes for CATSRVLGRDRIIAWYAEQYF. The chain is built from TRBV15 and TRBJ2-7; the match to TRBD1 covers 7 bases. V shed 1 base and J 6 bases; nucleotides not matched to a gene: 27. The germline CDR1 and CDR2 sequences are LNHNV and YYDKDF (reference sequence). This CDR3 has 21 amino acids.

The J gene is TRBJ2-1, the V gene TRBV10-3; 7 positions match TRBD2. The CDR3 length is 16 residues. CDR1 is ENHRY and CDR2 is SYGVKD in the germline V gene. The ends lost 0 bases at V and 10 bases at J; junction bases unmatched: 12. CDR3 region: CAISESAGALGGEQFF. The CDR3 bases are TGTGCCATCAGTGAGTCGGCGGGAGCCCTTGGGGGGGAGCAGTTCTTC.

The V gene is TRBV5-1, the J gene TRBJ2-1; D may be TRBD1 (5 bases). The CDR3 is 14 residues long. Trimming took off 0 bases at V and 9 bases at J, with 13 bases between the two ends. From germline, CDR1 is SGHRS and CDR2 YFSETQ. The CDR3 reads CASSLDRIWGEQFF. CDR3 DNA sequence: TGCGCCAGCAGCTTGGACAGGATTTGGGGTGAGCAGTTCTTC.

CDR3 amino acids: CASTELAGEQFF. Written as DNA, the CDR3 is TGTGCCAGCACCGAACTAGCGGGCGAGCAGTTCTTC. The V and J genes are TRBV6-1 and TRBJ2-1; TRBD2 aligns across 9 bases. The CDR3 extends over 12 amino acids. Germline values: CDR1 MNHNS, CDR2 SASEGT. V gave up 7 bases and J gave up 10 bases; unmatched junction bases: 5.

This chain uses TRBV11-2 with TRBJ2-1, with 11 nucleotides matching TRBD2. The CDR3 has 12 amino acids. The V and J ends lost 8 bases and 12 bases, in that order; junction bases with no gene match: 6. Per germline, CDR1 SGHAT and CDR2 FQNNGV. CDR3 DNA: TGTGCCAGCGGTACTAGCGGGAGACTGCAGTTCTTC. This codes for CASGTSGRLQFF.

The chain links TRBV19 to TRBJ2-4, with TRBD1 matching 10 bases. In germline, CDR1 is LNHDA, CDR2 SQIVND (reference sequence). This CDR3 spans 15 amino acids. Trimming cost V 2 bases and J 9 bases; bases outside gene matches: 7. CDR3 in DNA: TGTGCCAGTAGTATACCGGGACAGGGGTCCCTCATTCAGTACTTC. This translates into CASSIPGQGSLIQYF.

This chain joins TRBV25-1 and TRBJ1-2; weak D call: TRBD1 (6 bases). Germline CDR1 and CDR2: MGHDK and SYGVNS. CDR3 length equals 12 residues. Trimming stripped 4 bases from V and 4 bases from J, with 7 bases between. The CDR3 loop is CASSGDIYGYTF. CDR3 coding DNA: TGTGCCAGCAGTGGGGACATCTATGGCTACACCTTC.

The chain is built from TRBV2 and TRBJ2-2; perhaps TRBD2 as D (6 bases). Germline lookup yields CDR1 SNHLY and CDR2 FYNNEI. This CDR3 comprises 15 residues. Trimming took off 1 base at V and 4 bases at J, with 10 bases between the two ends. As DNA, the CDR3 is TGTGCCAGCAGTGAAGAGGTGGGAGGCACCGGGGAGCTGTTTTTT. Its protein is CASSEEVGGTGELFF. The whole variable domain, remainder taken from reference TRBV2 and TRBJ2-2, is EPEVTQTPSHQVTQMGQEVILRCVPISNHLYFYWYRQILGQKVEFLVSFYNNEISEKSEIFDDQFSVERPDGSNFTLKIRSTKLEDSAMYFCASSEEVGGTGELFFGEGSRLTVL.

This sequence joins TRBV29-1 and TRBJ2-7; D is possibly TRBD2 (5 bases). Germline values: CDR1 SQVTM, CDR2 ANQGSEA. The CDR3 is 13 residues long. The V gene lost 3 bases and the J gene lost 0 bases, with 9 bases spanning the gap. The CDR3 region has the DNA TGCAGCGTTGAGAGGGATGGCTCCTACGAGCAGTACTTC. Its translation is CSVERDGSYEQYF.

The rearrangement joins TRBV9 to TRBJ2-1; TRBD2 is a possible D gene (6 bases). V lost 2 bases and J 3 bases, leaving 6 bases between the germline ends. In germline, CDR1 is SGDLS, CDR2 YYNGEE. CDR3 length equals 13 residues. The DNA of the CDR3 is TGTGCCAGCAGCGTTAGCGGCTACAATGAGCAGTTCTTC. This codes for CASSVSGYNEQFF.

The chain links TRBV6-1 to TRBJ1-1, with a possible D match to TRBD1 (6 bases). This CDR3 is built from 12 residues. Germline CDR1 is MNHNS and CDR2 is SASEGT. V lost 11 bases and J 4 bases, leaving 14 bases between the germline ends. The CDR3 nucleotides are TGTGCCCTCCAGGGGTACGGCACTGAAGCTTTCTTT. Protein sequence: CALQGYGTEAFF.

This clone occurred a few times. The V call is TRBV5-6, the J call TRBJ2-2, with 7 nucleotides matching TRBD2. The CDR3 covers 18 residues. Germline V gene sequence: CDR1 SGHDT, CDR2 YYEEEE. The V and J ends lost 0 bases and 2 bases, in that order; junction bases with no gene match: 10. In DNA form, the CDR3 reads TGTGCCAGCAGCTTGGTGCTGACGCTAGCGGAAAACACCGGGGAGCTGTTTTTT. This encodes CASSLVLTLAENTGELFF.

This clone was counted once. The V call is TRBV7-9, the J call TRBJ1-2, with 10 bases aligning to TRBD1. This CDR3 has 16 residues. Germline assignment: CDR1 SEHNR and CDR2 FQNEAQ (reference sequence). The trim removed 6 bases at V and 6 bases at J, leaving 13 bases unmatched. The CDR3 coding sequence is TGTGCCAGCAGACAGGGACAGGGGCCTATTGGAGATGGCTACACCTTC. Encoded protein: CASRQGQGPIGDGYTF.

The chain recombines TRBV25-1 with TRBJ2-2, with TRBD1 identical over 10 bases. V was clipped by 3 bases and J by 1 base; unmatched bases: 5. Germline V CDR1 and CDR2: MGHDK, SYGVNS. The CDR3 sequence is 17 residues long. CDR3 nucleotide sequence: TGTGCCAGCAGTGACGGGACAGGGGTTTGGAACACCGGGGAGCTGTTTTTT. This sequence encodes CASSDGTGVWNTGELFF.

The chain employs TRBV29-1 and TRBJ2-3, with D possibly being TRBD2 (6 bases). Germline V gene sequence: CDR1 SQVTM, CDR2 ANQGSEA. With 6 bases removed from V and 4 bases from J, the gap between germline ends came to 14 bases. CDR3 length equals 13 residues. The CDR3 nucleotides are TGCAGCGTCCCCGGGACTGGCGCAGATACGCAGTATTTT. Protein: CSVPGTGADTQYF.

This rearrangement joins TRBV6-6 to TRBJ1-5; 8 bases fit TRBD1. V trimming: 5 bases; J trimming: 2 bases; junction bases outside the gene matches: 2. This CDR3 comprises 14 residues. Per germline, CDR1 MNHNY and CDR2 SVGAGI (reference sequence). DNA of the CDR3: TGTGCCAGCAGTACGGGACAGGGCAATCAGCCCCAGCATTTT. This codes for CASSTGQGNQPQHF.

This sequence joins TRBV10-3 and TRBJ2-3; 11 bases map to TRBD2. The CDR3 has 16 residues. J was trimmed by 4 bases and V by 3 bases; bases with no gene match: 6. CDR1 ENHRY and CDR2 SYGVKD come from the germline V gene. CDR3 region: CAISDATSGSPDTQYF. The CDR3 region has the DNA TGTGCCATCAGTGATGCTACTAGCGGGAGTCCAGATACGCAGTATTTT.

The chain links TRBV25-1 to TRBJ2-1, with D maybe TRBD2 (5 bases). The CDR3 sequence is 12 residues long. Germline V gene data show CDR1 as MGHDK and CDR2 as SYGVNS. V lost 1 base, J lost 10 bases, and 8 bases lay in between. The DNA of the CDR3 is TGTGCCAGCAGTGAATTAGCGCAAGAGCAGTTCTTC. It specifies CASSELAQEQFF.

This sequence joins TRBV20-1 and TRBJ1-4; TRBD1 agrees at 10 bases. From germline, CDR1 is DFQATT and CDR2 SNEGSKA (reference sequence). The trim removed 4 bases at V and 15 bases at J, leaving 5 bases unmatched. The length of the CDR3 is 11 residues. The CDR3 DNA reads as TGCAGTGCTATTTCGGGACAGGGGTTGTTTTTT. As protein: CSAISGQGLFF.

The rearrangement uses TRBV6-6 and TRBJ2-7; D possibly corresponds to TRBD1 (6 bases). In germline, CDR1 is MNHNY, CDR2 SVGAGI (reference sequence). The CDR3 has 13 residues. The V end was cut by 7 bases, the J end by 1 base, with 11 bases between. The CDR3 is CASTPTGSYEQYF. DNA of the CDR3: TGTGCCAGCACTCCGACAGGTTCCTACGAGCAGTACTTC.

V is TRBV7-2 and J is TRBJ2-1, with 8 positions matching TRBD1. Looked up from germline, CDR1 is SGHTA and CDR2 is FQGNSA. CDR3 length equals 15 residues. The ends lost 5 bases at V and 5 bases at J; junction bases unmatched: 8. In DNA form, the CDR3 reads TGTGCCAGCAGCCCCCTTTCGACAGGGGACAATGAGCAGTTCTTC. Translation gives CASSPLSTGDNEQFF.

This clone has just one count. This chain uses TRBV19 with TRBJ1-1; a weak D match, TRBD1 (6 bases). The V end lost 5 bases, the J end lost 0 bases, and 10 bases lay between the germline ends. Germline CDR1 is LNHDA and CDR2 is SQIVND (reference sequence). The length of the CDR3 is 14 residues. CDR3 sequence (DNA): TGTGCCAGTAGTGGGGACATCGTGAACACTGAAGCTTTCTTT. Translating gives CASSGDIVNTEAFF.